This T cell receptor (beta chain) derives from a study of cytomegalovirus exposure and HLA in healthy donors. Study outcomes and limitations: Indistinguishable V segments, including TRBV6-2 and TRBV6-3, were excluded. A missense variant in DCLRE1C was later tied to TCR beta V- and J-gene trimming. According to a later analysis, donors in an Asian-associated ancestry cluster reportedly had fewer N-insertions than the approximately 730-donor mean.

PCR amplification relied on 60 Vbeta primers (plus 13 Jbeta primers). This table comes from immunoSEQ multiplex PCR, and its TCRdb copy is limited to in-frame clones, with some not included. The sample has about 220,000 clones, approximately 83% seen once; the top ten hold more than 0.6%. Of note for this clone: Its antigen is unknown. Other DNA sequences in this sample translate to the same CDR3.

Germline loops: CDR1 GTSNPN, CDR2 SVGIG (reference sequence). The CDR3 covers 11 residues. J gave up 6 bases and V 5 bases, and 4 bases lay outside the gene matches. This chain links TRBV30 with TRBJ2-7; 7 bases align to TRBD2. The sequence came from a boy aged 2 to 10 in good health and CMV-seronegative. The sample consisted of PBMCs. CDR3 region: CAWGTGGEQYF. The CDR3 region has the DNA TGTGCCTGGGGGACGGGGGGCGAGCAGTACTTC.